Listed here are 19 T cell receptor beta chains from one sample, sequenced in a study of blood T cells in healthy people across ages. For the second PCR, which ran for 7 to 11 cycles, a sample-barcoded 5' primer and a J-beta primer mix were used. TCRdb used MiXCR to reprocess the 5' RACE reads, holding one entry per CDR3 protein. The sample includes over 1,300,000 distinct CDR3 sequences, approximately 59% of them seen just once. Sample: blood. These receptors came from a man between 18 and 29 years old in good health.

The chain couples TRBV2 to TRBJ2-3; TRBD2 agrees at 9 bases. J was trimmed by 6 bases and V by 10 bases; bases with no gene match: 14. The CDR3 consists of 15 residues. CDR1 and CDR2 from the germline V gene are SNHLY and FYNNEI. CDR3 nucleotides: TGTGCCACGCAAGCGGTTCCTAGCGGGGCTGATACGCAGTATTTT. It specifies CATQAVPSGADTQYF.

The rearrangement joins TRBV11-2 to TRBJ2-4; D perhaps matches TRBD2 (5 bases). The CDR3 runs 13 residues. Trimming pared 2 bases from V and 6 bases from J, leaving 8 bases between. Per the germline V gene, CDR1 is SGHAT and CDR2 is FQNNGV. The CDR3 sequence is CASSLTSGNIQYF. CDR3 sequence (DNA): TGTGCCAGCAGCTTAACTAGTGGAAACATTCAGTACTTC.

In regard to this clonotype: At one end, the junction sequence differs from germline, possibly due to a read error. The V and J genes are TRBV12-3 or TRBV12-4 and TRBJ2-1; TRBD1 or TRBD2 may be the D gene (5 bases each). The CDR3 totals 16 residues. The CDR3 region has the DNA TGTACCAGCAGTCACATCCCGGGACGCACCTACAATGAGCAGTTCTTC. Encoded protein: CTSSHIPGRTYNEQFF.

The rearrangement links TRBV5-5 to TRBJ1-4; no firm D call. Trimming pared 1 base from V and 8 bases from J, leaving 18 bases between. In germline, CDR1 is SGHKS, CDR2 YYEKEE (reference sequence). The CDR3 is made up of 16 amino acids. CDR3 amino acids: CASSLPDYDNWEKLFF. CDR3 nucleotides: TGTGCCAGCAGCTTGCCCGACTACGATAATTGGGAAAAACTGTTTTTT.

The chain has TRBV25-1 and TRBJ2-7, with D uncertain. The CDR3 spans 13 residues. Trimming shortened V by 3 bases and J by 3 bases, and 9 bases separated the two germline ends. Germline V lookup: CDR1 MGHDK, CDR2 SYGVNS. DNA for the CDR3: TGTGCCAGCAGTGACTACACGTACTACGAGCAGTACTTC. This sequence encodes CASSDYTYYEQYF.

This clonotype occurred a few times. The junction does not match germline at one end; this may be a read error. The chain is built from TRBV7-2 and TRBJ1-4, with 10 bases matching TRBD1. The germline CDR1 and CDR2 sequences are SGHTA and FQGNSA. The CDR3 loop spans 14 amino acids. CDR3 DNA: TGCGCCAGCAGCCGGACAGGGGGGAATGAAAAACTGTTTTTT. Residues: CASSRTGGNEKLFF.

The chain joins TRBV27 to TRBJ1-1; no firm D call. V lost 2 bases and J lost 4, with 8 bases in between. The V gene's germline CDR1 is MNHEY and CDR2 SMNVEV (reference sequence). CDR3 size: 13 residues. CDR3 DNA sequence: TGTGCCAGCAGTTTAGGCAGCCGCACTGAAGCTTTCTTT. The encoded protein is CASSLGSRTEAFF.

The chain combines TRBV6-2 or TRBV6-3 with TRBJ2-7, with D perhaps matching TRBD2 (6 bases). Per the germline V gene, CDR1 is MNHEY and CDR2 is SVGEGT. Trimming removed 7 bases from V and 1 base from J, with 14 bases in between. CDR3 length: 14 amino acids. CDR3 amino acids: CASTGGTRSYEQYF. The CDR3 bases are TGTGCCAGCACCGGCGGGACCCGATCCTACGAGCAGTACTTC.

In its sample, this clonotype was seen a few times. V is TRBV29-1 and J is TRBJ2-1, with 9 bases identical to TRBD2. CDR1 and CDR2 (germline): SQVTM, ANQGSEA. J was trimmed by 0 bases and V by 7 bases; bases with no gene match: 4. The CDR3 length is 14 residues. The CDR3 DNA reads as TGCAGCGCCCAGACTAGCGGCTCCTACAATGAGCAGTTCTTC. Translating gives CSAQTSGSYNEQFF.

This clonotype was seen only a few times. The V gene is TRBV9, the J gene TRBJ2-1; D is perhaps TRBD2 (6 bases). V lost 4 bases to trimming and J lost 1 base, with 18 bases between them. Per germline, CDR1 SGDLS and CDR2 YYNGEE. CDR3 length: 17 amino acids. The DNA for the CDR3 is TGTGCCAGCAGCCCCCGGTTAGCGGACGATTCCTACAATGAGCAGTTCTTC. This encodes CASSPRLADDSYNEQFF.

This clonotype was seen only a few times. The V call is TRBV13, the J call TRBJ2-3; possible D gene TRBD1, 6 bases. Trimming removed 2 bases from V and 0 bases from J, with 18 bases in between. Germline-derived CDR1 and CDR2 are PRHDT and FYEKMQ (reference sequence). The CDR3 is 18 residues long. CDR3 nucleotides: TGTGCCAGCAGCTTACGAACAACAGGGAGTACTAGCACAGATACGCAGTATTTT. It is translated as CASSLRTTGSTSTDTQYF.

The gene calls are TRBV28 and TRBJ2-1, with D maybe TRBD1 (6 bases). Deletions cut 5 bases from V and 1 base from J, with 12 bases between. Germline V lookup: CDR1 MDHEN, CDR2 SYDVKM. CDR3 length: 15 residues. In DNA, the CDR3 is TGTGCCAGCAGTCCCCACAGGGCTTCCTACAATGAGCAGTTCTTC. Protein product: CASSPHRASYNEQFF.

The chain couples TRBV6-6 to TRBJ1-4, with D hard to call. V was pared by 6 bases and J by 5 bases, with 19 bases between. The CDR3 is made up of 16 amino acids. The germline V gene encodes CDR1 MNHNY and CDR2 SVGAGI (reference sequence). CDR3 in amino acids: CASSFRLFGKNEKLFF. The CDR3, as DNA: TGTGCCAGCAGCTTTCGTTTATTCGGAAAAAATGAAAAACTGTTTTTT.

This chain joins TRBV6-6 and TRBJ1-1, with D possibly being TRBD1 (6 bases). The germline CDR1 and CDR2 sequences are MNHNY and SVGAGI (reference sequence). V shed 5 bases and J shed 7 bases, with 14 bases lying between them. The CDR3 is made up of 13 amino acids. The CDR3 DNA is TGTGCCAGCAGTGATAGGGCAGGGGTTGAAGCTTTCTTT. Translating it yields CASSDRAGVEAFF.

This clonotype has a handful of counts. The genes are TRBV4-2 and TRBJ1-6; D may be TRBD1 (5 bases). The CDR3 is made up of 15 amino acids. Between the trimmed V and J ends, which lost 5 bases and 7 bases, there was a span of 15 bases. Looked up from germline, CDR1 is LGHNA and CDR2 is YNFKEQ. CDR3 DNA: TGTGCCAGCAGCGATCAGGGTCCGACAAATTCACCCCTCCACTTT. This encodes CASSDQGPTNSPLHF.

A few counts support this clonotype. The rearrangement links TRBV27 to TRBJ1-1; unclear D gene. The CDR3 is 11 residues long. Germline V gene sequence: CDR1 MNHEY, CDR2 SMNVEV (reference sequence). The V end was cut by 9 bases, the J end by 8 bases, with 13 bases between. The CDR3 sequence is CASSNRLEAFF. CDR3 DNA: TGTGCCAGTTCCAACCGGTTAGAAGCTTTCTTT.

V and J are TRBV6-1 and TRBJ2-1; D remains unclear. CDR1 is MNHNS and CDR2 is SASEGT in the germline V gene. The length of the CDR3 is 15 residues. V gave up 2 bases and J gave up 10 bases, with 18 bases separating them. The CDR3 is CASSEIGTAAQEQFF. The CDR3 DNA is TGTGCCAGCAGTGAAATAGGTACGGCGGCCCAAGAGCAGTTCTTC.

The CDR3 DNA reads TGCGCCAGCAGCCAAGACGAAGGTCCTCCAACTCAGCCCCAGCATTTT. Its protein product is CASSQDEGPPTQPQHF. The chain uses TRBV4-1 and TRBJ1-5; D gene uncertain. This CDR3 spans 16 amino acids. Trimming took 0 bases from V and 6 from J, leaving 15 bases between them. Germline V CDR1 and CDR2: MGHRA, YSYEKL.

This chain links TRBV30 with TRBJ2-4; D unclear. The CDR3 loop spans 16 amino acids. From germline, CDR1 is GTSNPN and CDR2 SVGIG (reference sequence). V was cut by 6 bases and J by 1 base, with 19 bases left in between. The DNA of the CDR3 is TGTGCCTGTCCCTTCCCGACTCCGTCGGCCAAAAACATTCAGTACTTC. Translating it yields CACPFPTPSAKNIQYF.